This TCR beta chain comes out of a study of blood T cell repertoires in COVID-19. The CDR3 extends over 16 amino acids. CDR1 and CDR2 (germline): SEHNR, FQNEAQ (reference sequence). Trimming pared 4 bases from V and 3 bases from J, leaving 19 bases between. In the authors' methods: Amplification with reference gene primers provided the estimates of nucleated cell counts. Clones were sequenced by immunoSEQ multiplex PCR, and TCRdb holds only the in-frame ones, with some missing. V and J calls and clone size come straight from that table; D and trimming were deduced from the DNA. The data show about 130,000 clones, with about four fifths seen just once and roughly 20% held by the top ten.

This sequence was found in a man older than 75 with acute or convalescent COVID-19. The sample was peripheral blood. The J gene is TRBJ2-7, the V gene TRBV7-9; possibly TRBD1 for D (6 bases). The CDR3 coding sequence is TGTGCCAGCAGCTCCTTCCCGGGACACGGCCTCTACGAGCAGTACTTC. Its protein product is CASSSFPGHGLYEQYF.